The 5 T cell receptor beta chains in this list originate from one sample, sequenced in a study of T cells after yellow fever vaccination. MiXCR, applied by TCRdb to the 5' RACE reads, yields one record per CDR3 protein. The repertoire has 150,000 to 200,000 distinct CDR3 sequences, about 6% of them found once; the top ten carry roughly 3%. The sequencing used CD4+ T cells sorted from PBMCs, collected on the day of the first yellow fever vaccination. These TCRs come from a man between 18 and 35 years old who received the YFV17D yellow fever vaccine.

This clonotype turned up a few times. The J gene is TRBJ2-3, the V gene TRBV18, with 8 bases matching TRBD2. Germline CDR1 KGHSH, CDR2 LQKENI. The CDR3 sequence is 16 residues long. J lost 4 bases, V lost 3 bases, and 9 bases had no gene match. The CDR3 sequence is CASSPVRRGGADTQYF. The CDR3, as DNA: TGTGCCAGCTCACCTGTCCGTCGGGGGGGAGCAGATACGCAGTATTTT.

This clonotype appeared a few times. This chain joins TRBV5-5 and TRBJ2-5; D unclear. CDR1 is SGHKS and CDR2 is YYEKEE in the germline V gene (reference sequence). The CDR3 loop spans 14 amino acids. V was clipped by 4 bases and J by 1 base, with 11 bases between them. The CDR3 protein is CASSALSLQETQYF. Written as DNA, the CDR3 is TGTGCCAGCAGCGCCCTTAGCCTCCAAGAGACCCAGTACTTC.

This clonotype was counted many times. The genes are TRBV5-5 and TRBJ2-5; D gene ambiguous. With 3 bases removed from V and 4 bases from J, the gap between germline ends came to 16 bases. The germline V gene encodes CDR1 SGHKS and CDR2 YYEKEE (reference sequence). This CDR3 region has 15 residues. This CDR3 reads CASSSRWQHLETQYF. The CDR3 nucleotides read TGTGCCAGCAGCTCCCGGTGGCAGCACCTAGAGACCCAGTACTTC.

This clonotype was picked up many times. The V gene is TRBV7-7, the J gene TRBJ2-1, with TRBD2 as a possible D gene (5 bases). The CDR3 has 14 amino acids. In germline, CDR1 is SSHAT, CDR2 FNYEAQ (reference sequence). V gave up 0 bases and J gave up 7 bases, with 10 bases separating them. CDR3 coding DNA: TGTGCCAGCAGCTTAGCCACTAGTTTTAATGAGCAGTTCTTC. Its translation: CASSLATSFNEQFF.

This clonotype was recorded a few times. This chain joins TRBV4-1 and TRBJ1-3; no reliable D call. The CDR3 is made up of 16 amino acids. From germline, CDR1 is MGHRA and CDR2 YSYEKL. The V end lost 3 bases, the J end lost 1 base, and 13 bases lay between the germline ends. The CDR3 DNA follows: TGCGCCAGCAGCCAGGAGGCCACAAGGTCTGGAAACACCATATATTTT. This translates into CASSQEATRSGNTIYF.